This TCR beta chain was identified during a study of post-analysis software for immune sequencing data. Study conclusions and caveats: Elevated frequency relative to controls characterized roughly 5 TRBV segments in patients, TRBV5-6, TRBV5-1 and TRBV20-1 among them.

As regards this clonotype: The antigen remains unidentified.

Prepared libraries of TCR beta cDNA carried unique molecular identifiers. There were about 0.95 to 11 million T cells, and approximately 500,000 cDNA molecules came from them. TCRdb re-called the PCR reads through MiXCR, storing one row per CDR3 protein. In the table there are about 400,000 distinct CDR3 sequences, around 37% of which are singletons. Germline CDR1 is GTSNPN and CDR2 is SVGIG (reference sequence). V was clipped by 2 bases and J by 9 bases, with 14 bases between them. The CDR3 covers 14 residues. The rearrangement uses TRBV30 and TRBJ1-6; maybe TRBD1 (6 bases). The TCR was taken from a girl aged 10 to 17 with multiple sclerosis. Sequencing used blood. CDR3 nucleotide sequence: TGTGCCTGGAGTTTTCTAACAGGGACTTCACCCCTCCACTTT. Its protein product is CAWSFLTGTSPLHF.